This entry lists 15 T cell receptor beta chains sequenced from one sample in a study of T cells in Graves' hyperthyroidism and ophthalmopathy. Researchers took RNA transcripts and amplified the TCR beta CDR3 regions from them. RT-PCR in the first round (using the HTBI primer set) targeted the TCR CDR3. TCRdb ran MiXCR on the multiplex PCR reads and lists one entry per CDR3 protein. The sample holds about 720,000 distinct CDR3 sequences, approximately 16% seen once. Material: blood. These receptor sequences come from a man aged 18 to 29 with Graves' hyperthyroidism.

The CDR3: CASSSTSTGVGEQFF. In DNA form, the CDR3 reads TGTGCCAGCAGCTCCACCTCAACAGGGGTGGGTGAGCAGTTCTTC. The chain has TRBV7-2 and TRBJ2-1; 7 bases fit TRBD1. J gave up 9 bases and V 4 bases, and 12 bases lay outside the gene matches. The CDR3 consists of 15 residues. Germline loops: CDR1 SGHTA, CDR2 FQGNSA.

This sequence joins TRBV5-5 and TRBJ2-5; no reliable D call. This CDR3 region has 14 residues. Trimming took 6 bases from V and 6 from J, leaving 18 bases between them. The germline V gene has CDR1 SGHKS and CDR2 YYEKEE (reference sequence). CDR3: CASIATGIGQTQYF. In DNA, the CDR3 is TGTGCCAGCATCGCGACTGGAATAGGGCAGACCCAGTACTTC.

The sample holds a few counts of this clonotype. The rearrangement joins TRBV28 to TRBJ2-2; maybe TRBD1 (5 bases). The V end was cut by 3 bases, the J end by 5 bases, with 16 bases between. The length of the CDR3 is 16 residues. Germline V gene sequence: CDR1 MDHEN, CDR2 SYDVKM. The CDR3, as DNA: TGTGCCAGCAGTTTGGGCCCGGCAGGGCGGACCGGGGAGCTGTTTTTT. Translation: CASSLGPAGRTGELFF.

This clonotype occurred many times. The DNA of the CDR3 is TGTGCCAACCCGGGACTAGCATCCCCACAAGAGACCCAGTACTTC. It is translated as CANPGLASPQETQYF. The V call is TRBV6-4, the J call TRBJ2-5; 9 nucleotides align to TRBD2. This CDR3 spans 15 amino acids. CDR1 MRHNA and CDR2 SNTAGT come from the germline V gene. V shed 10 bases, J shed 2 bases, and the junction held 11 bases outside the gene matches.

The V gene is TRBV7-3, the J gene TRBJ2-1, with D possibly being TRBD1 or TRBD2 (5 bases each). V gave up 5 bases and J gave up 4 bases, with 15 bases separating them. Germline CDR1 reads SGHTA; CDR2 reads FQGTGA. The CDR3 has 15 amino acids. CDR3 in DNA: TGTGCCAGCAGCCAAGAAGGGGACGGATACAATGAGCAGTTCTTC. Protein product: CASSQEGDGYNEQFF.

This clonotype was observed at least ten times. The DNA of the CDR3 is TGCAGTGCTAGGGTGGGGGGGCCTAACACTGAAGCTTTCTTT. Protein: CSARVGGPNTEAFF. V and J are TRBV20-1 and TRBJ1-1; weak D call: TRBD1 (6 bases). The germline CDR1 and CDR2 sequences are DFQATT and SNEGSKA (reference sequence). The CDR3 consists of 14 residues. The V end lost 3 bases, the J end lost 2 bases, and 13 bases lay between the germline ends.

Concerning this clonotype: Germline is not matched at one junction end, which may reflect a read error. The chain recombines TRBV30 with TRBJ2-7; D call uncertain. Germline V CDR1 and CDR2: GTSNPN, SVGIG (reference sequence). The CDR3 loop spans 14 amino acids. For the CDR3, the DNA is TGTGCCTGGAGTGTAGGGCCGGTCTCCTGCGAGCAGTACTTC. Amino acid sequence: CAWSVGPVSCEQYF.

This clonotype occurred a few times. The chain links TRBV5-8 to TRBJ2-5; D uncertain. This CDR3 contains 11 residues. V dropped 5 bases and J dropped 7 bases, with 9 bases sitting between them. Germline assignment: CDR1 SGHTS and CDR2 YDEGEE. The CDR3 loop reads CASSPRSTQYF. The CDR3 nucleotides read TGTGCCAGCAGTCCGCGATCGACCCAGTACTTC.

This chain uses TRBV10-3 with TRBJ2-7; 9 bases match TRBD2. Losses at the gene ends were 2 bases for V and 4 bases for J; bases not matched to a gene: 9. Germline V CDR1 and CDR2: ENHRY, SYGVKD. The CDR3 loop spans 16 amino acids. The CDR3, as DNA: TGTGCCATCAGTGAGAAGAAGGGCGGGAGGGTATACGAGCAGTACTTC. Its protein product is CAISEKKGGRVYEQYF.

V is TRBV28 and J is TRBJ2-5, with 10 bases aligning to TRBD2. V shed 5 bases, J shed 2 bases, and the junction held 11 bases outside the gene matches. CDR3 length: 17 amino acids. Germline V gives CDR1 MDHEN, CDR2 SYDVKM. CDR3 amino acids: CASSAAPSGSNQETQYF. The CDR3 nucleotides are TGTGCCAGCAGTGCCGCTCCTAGCGGGAGTAATCAAGAGACCCAGTACTTC.

The sample holds many counts of this clonotype. CDR3 coding DNA: TGTGCCAGCAGTTACGAGACAAACGCGAACACCGGGGAGCTGTTTTTT. This codes for CASSYETNANTGELFF. The chain couples TRBV6-6 to TRBJ2-2; no definite D call. Germline V gene data show CDR1 as MNHNY and CDR2 as SVGAGI (reference sequence). CDR3 length: 16 amino acids. The V gene lost 2 bases and the J gene lost 0 bases, with 10 bases spanning the gap.

The sample holds a few counts of this clonotype. The chain is built from TRBV19 and TRBJ2-1, with D perhaps TRBD2 (6 bases). Trimming took 6 bases from V and 0 from J, leaving 12 bases between them. The CDR3 consists of 15 residues. The germline V gene has CDR1 LNHDA and CDR2 SQIVND (reference sequence). Here the CDR3 reads CASRAREFSYNEQFF. CDR3 coding DNA: TGTGCCAGTAGGGCTCGGGAGTTCTCCTACAATGAGCAGTTCTTC.

This clonotype was counted many times. The chain uses TRBV6-6 and TRBJ2-1, with 10 bases matching TRBD2. The CDR3 loop spans 16 amino acids. Germline V gene lookup returns CDR1 MNHNY and CDR2 SVGAGI (reference sequence). V lost 2 bases to trimming and J lost 4 bases; unmatched junction nucleotides: 5. The CDR3 DNA sequence: TGTGCCAGCAGTTACATTAGGACTAGCGGTTACAATGAGCAGTTCTTC. It specifies CASSYIRTSGYNEQFF.

In this sample, this clonotype turned up many times. The rearrangement links TRBV7-2 to TRBJ2-1; D remains ambiguous. Trimming took 5 bases from V and 8 from J, leaving 22 bases between them. This CDR3 is built from 16 residues. The germline CDR1 and CDR2 sequences are SGHTA and FQGNSA. CDR3 sequence (DNA): TGTGCCAGCAGCCAAGCAATCATGGTCCCCCTCGATGAGCAGTTCTTC. Residues: CASSQAIMVPLDEQFF.

This clonotype was seen many times. The chain links TRBV3-1 to TRBJ2-5; no clear D gene. V was cut by 0 bases and J by 6 bases, with 5 bases left in between. The CDR3 contains 12 residues. CDR1 and CDR2 (germline): LGHDT, YNNKEL (reference sequence). The CDR3 DNA is TGTGCCAGCAGCCAAGATCGGCAGACCCAGTACTTC. It is translated as CASSQDRQTQYF.